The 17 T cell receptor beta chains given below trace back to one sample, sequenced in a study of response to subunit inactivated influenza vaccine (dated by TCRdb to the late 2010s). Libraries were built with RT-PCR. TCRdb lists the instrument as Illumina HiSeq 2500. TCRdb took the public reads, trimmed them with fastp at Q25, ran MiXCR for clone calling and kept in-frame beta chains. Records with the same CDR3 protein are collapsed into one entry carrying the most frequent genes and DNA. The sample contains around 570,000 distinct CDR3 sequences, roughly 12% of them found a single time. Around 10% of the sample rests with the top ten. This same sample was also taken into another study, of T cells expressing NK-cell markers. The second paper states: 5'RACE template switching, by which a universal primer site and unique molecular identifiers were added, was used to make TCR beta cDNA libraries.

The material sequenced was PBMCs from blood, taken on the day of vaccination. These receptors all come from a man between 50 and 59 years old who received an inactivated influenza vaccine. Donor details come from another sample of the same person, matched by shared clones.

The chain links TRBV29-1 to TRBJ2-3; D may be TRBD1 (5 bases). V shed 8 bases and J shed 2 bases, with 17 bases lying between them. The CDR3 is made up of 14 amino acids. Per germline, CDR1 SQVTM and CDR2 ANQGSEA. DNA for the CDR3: TGCAGCTCCAGGGCTCGCAGCAACACAGATACGCAGTATTTT. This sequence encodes CSSRARSNTDTQYF.

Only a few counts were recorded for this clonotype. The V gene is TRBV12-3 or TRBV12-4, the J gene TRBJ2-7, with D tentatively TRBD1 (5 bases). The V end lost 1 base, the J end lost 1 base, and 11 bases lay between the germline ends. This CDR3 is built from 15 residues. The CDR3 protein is CASSLGTGHSYEQYF. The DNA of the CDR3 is TGTGCCAGCAGTTTAGGAACAGGCCATTCCTACGAGCAGTACTTC.

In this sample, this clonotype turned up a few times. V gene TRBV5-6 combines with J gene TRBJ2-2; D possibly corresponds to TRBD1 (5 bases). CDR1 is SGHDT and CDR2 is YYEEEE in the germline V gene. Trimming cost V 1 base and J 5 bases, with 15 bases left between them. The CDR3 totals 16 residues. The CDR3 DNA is TGTGCCAGCAGCTTGAACGGCAGGGAAAGAACCGGGGAGCTGTTTTTT. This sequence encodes CASSLNGRERTGELFF.

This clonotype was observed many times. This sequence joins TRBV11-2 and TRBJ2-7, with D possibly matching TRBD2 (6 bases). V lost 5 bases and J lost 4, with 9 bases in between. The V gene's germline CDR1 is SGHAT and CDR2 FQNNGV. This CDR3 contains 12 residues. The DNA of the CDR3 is TGTGCCAGCAGCCGCGGACTATACGAGCAGTACTTC. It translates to CASSRGLYEQYF.

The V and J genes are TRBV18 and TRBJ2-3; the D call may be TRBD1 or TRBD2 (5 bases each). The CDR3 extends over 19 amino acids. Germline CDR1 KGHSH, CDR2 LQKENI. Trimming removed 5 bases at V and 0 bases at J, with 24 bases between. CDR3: CASSATPGPTTFSTDTQYF. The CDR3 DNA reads TGTGCCAGCTCAGCCACTCCGGGGCCGACCACGTTTAGCACAGATACGCAGTATTTT.

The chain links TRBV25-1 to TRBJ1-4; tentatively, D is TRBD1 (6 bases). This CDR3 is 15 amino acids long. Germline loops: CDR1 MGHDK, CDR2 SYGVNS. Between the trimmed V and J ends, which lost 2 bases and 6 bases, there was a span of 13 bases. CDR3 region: CASSESVRGDEKLFF. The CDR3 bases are TGTGCCAGCAGTGAAAGCGTCAGGGGAGATGAAAAACTGTTTTTT.

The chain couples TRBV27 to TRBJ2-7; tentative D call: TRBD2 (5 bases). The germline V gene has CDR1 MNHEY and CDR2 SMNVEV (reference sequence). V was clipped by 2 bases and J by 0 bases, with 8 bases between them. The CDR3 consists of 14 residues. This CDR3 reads CASSLLGVSYEQYF. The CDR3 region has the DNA TGTGCCAGCAGTTTACTCGGGGTCTCCTACGAGCAGTACTTC.

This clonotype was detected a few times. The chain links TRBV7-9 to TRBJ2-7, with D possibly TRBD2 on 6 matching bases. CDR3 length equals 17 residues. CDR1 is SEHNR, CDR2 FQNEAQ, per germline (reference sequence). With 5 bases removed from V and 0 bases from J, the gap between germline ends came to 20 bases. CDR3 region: CASSRNLLRDGSYEQYF. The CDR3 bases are TGTGCCAGCAGCCGTAATCTATTGCGGGATGGCTCCTACGAGCAGTACTTC. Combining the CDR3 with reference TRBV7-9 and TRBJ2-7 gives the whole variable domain DTGVSQNPRHKITKRGQNVTFRCDPISEHNRLYWYRQTLGQGPEFLTYFQNEAQLEKSRLLSDRFSAERPKGSFSTLEIQRTEQGDSAMYLCASSRNLLRDGSYEQYFGPGTRLTVT.

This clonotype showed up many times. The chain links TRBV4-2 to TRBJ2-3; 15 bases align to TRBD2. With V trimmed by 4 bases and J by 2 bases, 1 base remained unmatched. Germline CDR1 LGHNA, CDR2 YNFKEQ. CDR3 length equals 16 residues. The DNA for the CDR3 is TGTGCCAGCAGCCGGACTAGCGGGGGGGACACAGATACGCAGTATTTT. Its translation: CASSRTSGGDTDTQYF.

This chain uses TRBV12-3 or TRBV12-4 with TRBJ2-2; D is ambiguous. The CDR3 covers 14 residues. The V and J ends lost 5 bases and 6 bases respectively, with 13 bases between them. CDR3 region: CASSEGAFPGELFF. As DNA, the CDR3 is TGTGCCAGCAGTGAAGGAGCTTTCCCCGGGGAGCTGTTTTTT.

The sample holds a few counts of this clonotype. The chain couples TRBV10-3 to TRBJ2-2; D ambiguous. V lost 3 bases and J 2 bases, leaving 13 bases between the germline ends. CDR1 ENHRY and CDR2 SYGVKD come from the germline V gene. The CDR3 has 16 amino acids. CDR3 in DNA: TGTGCCATCAGTGAACGTCTTAGCTTTAACACCGGGGAGCTGTTTTTT. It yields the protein CAISERLSFNTGELFF.

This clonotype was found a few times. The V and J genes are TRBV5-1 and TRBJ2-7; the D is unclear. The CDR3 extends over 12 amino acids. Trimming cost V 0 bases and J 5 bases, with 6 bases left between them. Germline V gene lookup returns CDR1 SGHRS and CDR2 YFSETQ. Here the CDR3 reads CASSLGLDEQYF. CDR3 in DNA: TGCGCCAGCAGCTTGGGTTTGGACGAGCAGTACTTC.

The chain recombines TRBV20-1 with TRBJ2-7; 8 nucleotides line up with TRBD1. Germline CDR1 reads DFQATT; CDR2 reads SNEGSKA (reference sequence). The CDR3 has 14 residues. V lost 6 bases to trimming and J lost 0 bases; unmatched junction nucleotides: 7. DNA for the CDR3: TGCAGTGCCTCAAAGACAGGGGACTCCTACGAGCAGTACTTC. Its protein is CSASKTGDSYEQYF.

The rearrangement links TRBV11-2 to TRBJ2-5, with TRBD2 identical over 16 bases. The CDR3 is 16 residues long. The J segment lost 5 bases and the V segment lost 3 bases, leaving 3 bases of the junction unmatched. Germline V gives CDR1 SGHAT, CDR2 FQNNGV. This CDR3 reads CASSFGTSGGAETQYF. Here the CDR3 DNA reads TGTGCCAGCAGCTTTGGGACTAGCGGGGGGGCCGAGACCCAGTACTTC.

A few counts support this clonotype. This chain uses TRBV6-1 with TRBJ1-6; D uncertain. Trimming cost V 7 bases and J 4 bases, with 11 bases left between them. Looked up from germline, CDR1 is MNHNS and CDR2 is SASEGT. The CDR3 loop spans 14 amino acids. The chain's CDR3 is CASTASSYNSPLHF. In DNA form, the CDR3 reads TGTGCCAGCACCGCATCTTCGTATAATTCACCCCTCCACTTT.

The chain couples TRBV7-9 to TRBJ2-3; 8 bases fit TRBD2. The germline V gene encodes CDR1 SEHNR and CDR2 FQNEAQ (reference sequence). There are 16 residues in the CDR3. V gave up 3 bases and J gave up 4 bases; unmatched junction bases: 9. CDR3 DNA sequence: TGTGCCAGCAGCTTGTCAAGCGGGAGTAGGGCAGATACGCAGTATTTT. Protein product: CASSLSSGSRADTQYF.

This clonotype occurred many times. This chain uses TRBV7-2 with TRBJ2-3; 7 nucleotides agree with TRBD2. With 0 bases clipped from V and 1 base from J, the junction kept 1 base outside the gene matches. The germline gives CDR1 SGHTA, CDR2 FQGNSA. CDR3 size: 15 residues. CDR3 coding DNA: TGTGCCAGCAGCTTAGCGCTAGCGGGCACAGATACGCAGTATTTT. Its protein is CASSLALAGTDTQYF. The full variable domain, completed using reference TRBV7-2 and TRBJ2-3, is GAGVSQSPSNKVTEKGKDVELRCDPISGHTALYWYRQSLGQGLEFLIYFQGNSAPDKSGLPSDRFSAERTGGSVSTLTIQRTQQEDSAVYLCASSLALAGTDTQYFGPGTRLTVL.